This T cell receptor beta chain derives from a study of CD8+CD57+ T cells in acquired aplastic anemia. The template for TCR beta VDJ and CDR3 sequence profiling was genomic DNA. Via MiXCR, TCRdb re-called the reads, giving one row per CDR3 protein. The sample records 130,000 or so distinct CDR3 sequences, roughly two fifths being singletons. Study-level findings and limits: Patients and controls had CD8+ Simpson's diversity values that were not significantly distinct.

This clonotype was counted ten times or more. Antigen unknown. The clonotype was recovered from a human donor in good health, serving as a control. Sequenced sample: sorted CD4+, CD8+, or CD8+CD57+ T cells (not recorded which) from PBMCs.

The CDR3, as DNA: TGTGCCAGCAGCCTAACTAGGAGGACTAGGCATGAGCAGTTCTTC. Protein sequence: CASSLTRRTRHEQFF. This chain joins TRBV7-2 and TRBJ2-1; 7 bases are a match to TRBD2. Germline assignment: CDR1 SGHTA and CDR2 FQGNSA. The J segment lost 8 bases and the V segment lost 5 bases, leaving 12 bases of the junction unmatched. The CDR3 runs to 15 residues.